These 4 T cell receptor beta chains originate from one sample sequenced in a study of T-cell reconstitution after alpha-beta-depleted transplantation in children. Library preparation (for TCRbeta) was performed with unique molecular identifiers. A single record per CDR3 protein comes from TCRdb applying MiXCR to the PCR reads. The data show about 340,000 distinct CDR3 sequences, under 13% seen once. The sample here was PBMCs from the stem cell graft donor, taken from the stem cell graft. The source is a human donor who donated a stem cell graft to a child with acute lymphoblastic leukemia.

This clonotype was seen only a few times. The rearrangement links TRBV20-1 to TRBJ2-1; TRBD2 matches at 7 bases. CDR3 size: 16 residues. Per germline, CDR1 DFQATT and CDR2 SNEGSKA (reference sequence). V lost 3 bases to trimming and J lost 0 bases; unmatched junction nucleotides: 8. In DNA, the CDR3 is TGCAGTGCTAGGGGGAGACTAGCTGACTCCTACAATGAGCAGTTCTTC. Amino acid sequence: CSARGRLADSYNEQFF.

This clonotype was counted between two and nine times. The rearrangement uses TRBV2 and TRBJ2-7; TRBD2 agrees at 14 bases. Germline V gene lookup returns CDR1 SNHLY and CDR2 FYNNEI. J gave up 4 bases and V 8 bases, and 1 base lay outside the gene matches. The CDR3 is 13 residues long. CDR3 sequence (DNA): TGTGCCAGCCGGACTAGCGGGGGGTACGAGCAGTACTTC. As protein: CASRTSGGYEQYF.

The chain is built from TRBV29-1 and TRBJ2-3; 12 positions match TRBD2. CDR3 length equals 16 residues. The J segment lost 6 bases and the V segment lost 3 bases, leaving 10 bases of the junction unmatched. The germline V gene has CDR1 SQVTM and CDR2 ANQGSEA. CDR3 amino acids: CSVETPSGRARDTQYF. In nucleotides, the CDR3 is TGCAGCGTTGAGACCCCTAGCGGGAGGGCCAGGGATACGCAGTATTTT.

This chain joins TRBV3-1 and TRBJ2-7; 10 positions match TRBD2. The CDR3 has 16 amino acids. V shed 0 bases, J shed 6 bases, and the junction held 8 bases outside the gene matches. CDR1 is LGHDT and CDR2 is YNNKEL in the germline V gene (reference sequence). The CDR3: CASSQEPSGSPSEQYF. In DNA form, the CDR3 reads TGTGCCAGCAGCCAAGAGCCTAGCGGGAGCCCTTCCGAGCAGTACTTC.